What follows are 14 T cell receptor beta chains derived from one specimen sequenced in a study of T-cell memory formation after mild COVID-19. MiXCR was run by TCRdb on the 5' RACE reads, yielding one entry per CDR3 protein. The sample carries some 88,000 distinct CDR3 sequences, approximately 23% recorded once. Sequencing was performed on PBMCs or a T cell subset sorted from them (not recorded which). These receptors all come from a man younger than 35 who had mild COVID-19 (a few samples of this study predate the infection). Cell type and time point are not known.

There are a few counts of this clonotype. The chain employs TRBV5-1 and TRBJ2-3; 8 bases line up with TRBD2. Germline assignment: CDR1 SGHRS and CDR2 YFSETQ. The CDR3 is 16 amino acids. Germline trimming cut 5 bases from V and 2 bases from J; bases unmatched to any gene: 10. CDR3 region: CASRQRGSLPTDTQYF. CDR3 bases: TGCGCCAGCAGGCAGCGGGGGAGCCTACCCACAGATACGCAGTATTTT.

The chain couples TRBV11-2 to TRBJ1-5; 11 positions agree with TRBD1. CDR3 length: 18 amino acids. V was pared by 4 bases and J by 3 bases, with 11 bases of the junction left unmatched. The germline gives CDR1 SGHAT, CDR2 FQNNGV. The CDR3 sequence: CASSSDRGQGANNQPQHF. CDR3 DNA: TGTGCCAGCAGCTCAGACCGAGGACAGGGGGCAAACAATCAGCCCCAGCATTTT.

V is TRBV4-1 and J is TRBJ1-5; a weak D match, TRBD1 (6 bases). CDR1 MGHRA and CDR2 YSYEKL come from the germline V gene. The CDR3 totals 16 residues. The V end lost 6 bases, the J end lost 0 bases, and 15 bases lay between the germline ends. This CDR3 is CASSRTGSYSNQPQHF. The CDR3, as DNA: TGCGCCAGCAGTCGCACAGGGTCTTATAGCAATCAGCCCCAGCATTTT.

This chain links TRBV7-3 with TRBJ1-1; D unresolved. There are 15 residues in the CDR3. Germline CDR1 and CDR2: SGHTA and FQGTGA. Trimming took 1 base from V and 0 from J, leaving 9 bases between them. The DNA of the CDR3 is TGTGCCAGCAGCTTAATTCGGCAGCTGAACACTGAAGCTTTCTTT. Translated, it gives CASSLIRQLNTEAFF.

This clonotype has just a few counts. The chain's CDR3 is CASSYSSGVDEQFF. Here the CDR3 DNA reads TGTGCCAGCAGTTACTCGTCGGGTGTGGATGAGCAGTTCTTC. The rearrangement uses TRBV6-5 and TRBJ2-1; D ambiguous. The V gene lost 0 bases and the J gene lost 8 bases, with 11 bases spanning the gap. Germline CDR1 is MNHEY and CDR2 is SVGAGI. The CDR3 is 14 amino acids.

The rearrangement links TRBV5-6 to TRBJ2-1, with 7 bases fitting TRBD1. Germline lookup yields CDR1 SGHDT and CDR2 YYEEEE. Trimming took 5 bases from V and 7 from J; bases not matched to a gene: 12. This CDR3 contains 15 residues. CDR3 sequence (DNA): TGTGCCAGCAGGGGTGAGGGGGCATGGGGGAATGAGCAGTTCTTC. This gives the protein CASRGEGAWGNEQFF.

This clonotype was counted once. The CDR3 DNA is TGTGCCAGCAGCTTTCAGTTGGGGTTCACAGATACGCAGTATTTT. This codes for CASSFQLGFTDTQYF. This chain links TRBV5-4 with TRBJ2-3, with unresolved D. CDR3 size: 15 residues. The V end lost 2 bases, the J end lost 2 bases, and 12 bases lay between the germline ends. CDR1 and CDR2 (germline): SGHNT, YYREEE (reference sequence).

The chain recombines TRBV25-1 with TRBJ2-7, with D perhaps TRBD2 (7 bases). The CDR3 loop spans 14 amino acids. The V and J ends lost 2 bases and 7 bases respectively, with 15 bases between them. Germline V gene sequence: CDR1 MGHDK, CDR2 SYGVNS. CDR3 bases: TGTGCCAGCAGTGAAGCGGGGGCGATCGGAGAGCAGTACTTC. Its translation: CASSEAGAIGEQYF.

V is TRBV3-1 and J is TRBJ1-3, with no clear D. The V and J ends lost 0 bases and 0 bases respectively, with 6 bases between them. The CDR3 length is 15 residues. Germline V gene sequence: CDR1 LGHDT, CDR2 YNNKEL (reference sequence). The CDR3 DNA is TGTGCCAGCAGCCAAGATGCTCTCTCTGGAAACACCATATATTTT. Translating gives CASSQDALSGNTIYF.

This clonotype has just a few counts. The chain has TRBV6-5 and TRBJ2-1, with 8 bases matching TRBD1. The germline gives CDR1 MNHEY, CDR2 SVGAGI. CDR3 size: 14 residues. V trimming: 4 bases; J trimming: 10 bases; junction bases outside the gene matches: 9. CDR3 in amino acids: CASSFYTGGEEQFF. The DNA of the CDR3 is TGTGCCAGCAGTTTTTACACAGGGGGAGAGGAGCAGTTCTTC.

This clonotype has a handful of counts. The genes are TRBV7-9 and TRBJ2-7; maybe TRBD2 (6 bases). CDR3 length: 14 residues. Germline CDR1 is SEHNR and CDR2 is FQNEAQ (reference sequence). Deletions cut 4 bases from V and 4 bases from J, with 14 bases between. Here the CDR3 DNA reads TGTGCCAGCAGCTCCCGCAATGGGGGGTACGAGCAGTACTTC. Residues: CASSSRNGGYEQYF.

This chain joins TRBV6-4 and TRBJ1-5, with 10 bases that match TRBD1. The CDR3 loop spans 16 amino acids. CDR1 and CDR2 (germline): MRHNA, SNTAGT. The V and J ends lost 0 bases and 2 bases, in that order; junction bases with no gene match: 1. The CDR3 DNA is TGTGCCAGCAGTGACTCCGGGACAGGGGGCAATCAGCCCCAGCATTTT. Protein product: CASSDSGTGGNQPQHF.

The chain recombines TRBV11-3 with TRBJ1-1; D possibly corresponds to TRBD1 (5 bases). The CDR3 runs to 12 residues. The germline CDR1 and CDR2 sequences are SGHNT and YENEEA. Deletions cut 5 bases from V and 4 bases from J, with 8 bases between. For the CDR3, the DNA is TGTGCCAGCAGCCAGAGGGGCACTGAAGCTTTCTTT. Translated: CASSQRGTEAFF. The whole variable domain, filled in from reference TRBV11-3 and TRBJ1-1, reads EAGVVQSPRYKIIEKKQPVAFWCNPISGHNTLYWYLQNLGQGPELLIRYENEEAVDDSQLPKDRFSAERLKGVDSTLKIQPAELGDSAVYLCASSQRGTEAFFGQGTRLTVV.

This clonotype occurred a few times. The DNA for the CDR3 is TGCGCCAGCAGCCAAGGGACAGGGGGCACCTTCAATGAGCAGTTCTTC. Protein: CASSQGTGGTFNEQFF. The V call is TRBV4-3, the J call TRBJ2-1, with 11 bases aligning to TRBD1. Germline V gene lookup returns CDR1 LGHNA and CDR2 YSLEER. V dropped 1 base and J dropped 6; count of bases not matched to a gene: 5. This CDR3 comprises 16 residues.